The clone carrying this TCR beta chain has ten or more counts. Its target is not known. This record comes from a study of T cell repertoires in cytomegalovirus infection. Points from the study as a whole: Dominating the ex vivo response were TCR beta clonotypes that were CMV-specific and HLA-C-restricted.

TCRdb re-called the reads through MiXCR, storing one row per CDR3 protein. The sample holds around 300,000 distinct CDR3 sequences, roughly 24% seen once. CDR1 and CDR2 (germline): SGHDN, FVKESK. The junction had 5 bases not matched to a gene; V was cut back by 4 bases and J by 2 bases. The CDR3 runs to 15 residues. This sequence originates from a human donor in good health (CMV status not recorded). Some clones in this sample may be carry-over from other donors' samples. The V call is TRBV14, the J call TRBJ2-7, with TRBD2 identical over 10 bases. Sequenced: PBMCs. The CDR3 protein is CASSPWTSGTYEQYF. The CDR3 DNA reads TGTGCCAGCAGCCCATGGACTAGCGGAACCTACGAGCAGTACTTC.